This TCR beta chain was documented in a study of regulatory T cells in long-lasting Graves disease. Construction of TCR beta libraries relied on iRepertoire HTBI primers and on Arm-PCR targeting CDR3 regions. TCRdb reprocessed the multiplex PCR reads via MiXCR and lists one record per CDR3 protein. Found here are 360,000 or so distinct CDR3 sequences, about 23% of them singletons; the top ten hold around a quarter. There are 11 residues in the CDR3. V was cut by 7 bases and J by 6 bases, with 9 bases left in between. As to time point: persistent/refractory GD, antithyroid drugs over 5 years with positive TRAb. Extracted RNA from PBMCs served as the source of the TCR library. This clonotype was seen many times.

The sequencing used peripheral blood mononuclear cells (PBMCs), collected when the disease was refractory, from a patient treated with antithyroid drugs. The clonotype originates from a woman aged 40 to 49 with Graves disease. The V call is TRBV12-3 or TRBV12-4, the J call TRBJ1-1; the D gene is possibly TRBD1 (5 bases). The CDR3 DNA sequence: TGTGCCAGCACCCAGGGTCCTGAAGCTTTCTTT. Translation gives CASTQGPEAFF.